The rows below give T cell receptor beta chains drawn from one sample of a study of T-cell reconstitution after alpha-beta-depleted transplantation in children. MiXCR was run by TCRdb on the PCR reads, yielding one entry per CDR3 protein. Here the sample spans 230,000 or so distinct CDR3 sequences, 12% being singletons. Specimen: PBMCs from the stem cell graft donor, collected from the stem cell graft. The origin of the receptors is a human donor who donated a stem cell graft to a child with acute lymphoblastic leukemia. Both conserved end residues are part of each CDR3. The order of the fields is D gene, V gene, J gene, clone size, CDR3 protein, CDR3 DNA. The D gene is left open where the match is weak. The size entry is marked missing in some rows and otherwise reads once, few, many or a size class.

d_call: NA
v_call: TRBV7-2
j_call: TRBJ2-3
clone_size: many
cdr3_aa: CASSRTSSTDTQYF
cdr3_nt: TGTGCCAGCAGTCGTACTAGCAGCACAGATACGCAGTATTTT

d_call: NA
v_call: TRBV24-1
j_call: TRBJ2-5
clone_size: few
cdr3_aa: CATSGQGGEETQYF
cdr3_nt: TGTGCCACCAGTGGACAGGGAGGCGAAGAGACCCAGTACTTC

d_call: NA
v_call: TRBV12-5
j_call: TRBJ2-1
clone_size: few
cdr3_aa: CASGLVFTVSGPRGEQFF
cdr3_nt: TGTGCTAGTGGTTTGGTCTTCACTGTTAGCGGACCACGGGGTGAGCAGTTCTTC

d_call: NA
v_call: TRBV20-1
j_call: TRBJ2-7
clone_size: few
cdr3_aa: CSARGEGSYEQYF
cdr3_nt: TGCAGTGCTAGAGGGGAAGGGTCCTACGAGCAGTACTTC

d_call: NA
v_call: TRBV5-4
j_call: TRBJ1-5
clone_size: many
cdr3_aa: CASSFGGADQPQHF
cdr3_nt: TGTGCCAGCAGCTTTGGGGGCGCAGATCAGCCCCAGCATTTT

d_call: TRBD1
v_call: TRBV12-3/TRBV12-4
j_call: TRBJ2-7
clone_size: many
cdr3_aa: CASRPDRGETYEQYF
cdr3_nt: TGTGCCAGCAGACCGGACAGGGGCGAAACCTACGAGCAGTACTTC

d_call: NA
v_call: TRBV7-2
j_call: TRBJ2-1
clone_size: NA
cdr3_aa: CASSLARGIPHNEQFF
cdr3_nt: TGTGCCAGCAGCTTAGCGCGGGGAATTCCCCACAATGAGCAGTTCTTC

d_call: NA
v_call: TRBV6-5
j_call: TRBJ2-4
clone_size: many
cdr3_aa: CASSSLGVTKNIQYF
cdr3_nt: TGTGCCAGCAGTTCCTTGGGGGTTACCAAAAACATTCAGTACTTC

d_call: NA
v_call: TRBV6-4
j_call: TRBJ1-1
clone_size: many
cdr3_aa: CASSVDRNTEAFF
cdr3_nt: TGTGCCAGCAGTGTGGACAGGAACACTGAAGCTTTCTTT

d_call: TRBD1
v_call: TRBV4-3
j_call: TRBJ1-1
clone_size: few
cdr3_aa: CASSHGTGIEAFF
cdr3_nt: TGCGCCAGCAGCCACGGGACAGGGATTGAAGCTTTCTTT

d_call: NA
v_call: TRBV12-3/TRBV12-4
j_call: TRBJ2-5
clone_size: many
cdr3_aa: CASSLAGHRYQETQYF
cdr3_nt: TGTGCCAGCAGTTTAGCGGGACACCGGTACCAAGAGACCCAGTACTTC

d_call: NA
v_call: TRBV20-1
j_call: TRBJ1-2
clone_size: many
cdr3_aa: CSAKKAGDSNYGYTF
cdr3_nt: TGCAGTGCTAAAAAGGCAGGGGATAGTAACTATGGCTACACCTTC

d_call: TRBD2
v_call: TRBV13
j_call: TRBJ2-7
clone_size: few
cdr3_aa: CASSPAPAGGGEQYF
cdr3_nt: TGTGCCAGCAGCCCGGCACCCGCGGGGGGCGGCGAGCAGTACTTC

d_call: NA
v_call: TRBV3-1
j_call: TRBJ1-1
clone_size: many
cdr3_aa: CASSQKIKGGTEAFF
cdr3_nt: TGTGCCAGCAGCCAAAAGATAAAAGGGGGCACTGAAGCTTTCTTT

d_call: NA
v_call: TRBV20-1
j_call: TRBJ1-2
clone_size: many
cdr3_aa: CSAREPVTYGYTF
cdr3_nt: TGCAGTGCTAGGGAGCCAGTAACTTATGGCTACACCTTC

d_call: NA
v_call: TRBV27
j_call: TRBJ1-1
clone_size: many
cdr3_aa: CASSRFGSMNTEAFF
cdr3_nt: TGTGCCAGCAGTCGCTTTGGGTCCATGAACACTGAAGCTTTCTTT

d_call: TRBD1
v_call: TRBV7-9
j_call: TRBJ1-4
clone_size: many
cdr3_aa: CASSLTGNNEKLFF
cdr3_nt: TGTGCCAGCAGCCTGACAGGGAATAATGAAAAACTGTTTTTT

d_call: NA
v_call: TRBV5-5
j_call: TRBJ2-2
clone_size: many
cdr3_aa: CASSSVTGTPTGELFF
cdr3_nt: TGTGCCAGCAGCTCCGTTACGGGTACTCCCACCGGGGAGCTGTTTTTT

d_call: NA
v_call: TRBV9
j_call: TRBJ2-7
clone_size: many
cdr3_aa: CASSADGQPLRGVEEQYF
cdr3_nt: TGTGCCAGCAGCGCAGACGGACAGCCTCTACGGGGGGTCGAAGAGCAGTACTTC

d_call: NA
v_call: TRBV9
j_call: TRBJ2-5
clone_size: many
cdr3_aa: CASSGGTNIQETQYF
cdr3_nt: TGTGCCAGCAGTGGCGGGACCAACATCCAAGAGACCCAGTACTTC

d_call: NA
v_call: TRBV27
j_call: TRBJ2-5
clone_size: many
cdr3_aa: CASSLSLTNQETQYF
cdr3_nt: TGTGCCAGCAGTTTATCGCTCACTAACCAAGAGACCCAGTACTTC

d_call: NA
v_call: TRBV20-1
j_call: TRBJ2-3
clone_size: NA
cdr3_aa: CSADRGGDDTDTQYF
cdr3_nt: TGCAGTGCTGATCGCGGGGGCGACGACACAGATACGCAGTATTTT

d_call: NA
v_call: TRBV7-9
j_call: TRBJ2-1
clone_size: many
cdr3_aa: CASSVQSGRGSYNEQFF
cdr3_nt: TGTGCCAGCAGCGTCCAGTCCGGGAGAGGGTCCTACAATGAGCAGTTCTTC

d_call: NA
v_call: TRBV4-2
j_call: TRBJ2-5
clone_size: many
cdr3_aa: CASSQAPRRGEETQYF
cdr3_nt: TGTGCCAGCAGCCAAGCCCCGCGGAGGGGGGAAGAGACCCAGTACTTC

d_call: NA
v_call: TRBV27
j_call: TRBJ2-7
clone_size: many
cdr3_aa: CASSTGEGYEQYF
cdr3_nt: TGTGCCAGCAGCACAGGGGAGGGCTACGAGCAGTACTTC

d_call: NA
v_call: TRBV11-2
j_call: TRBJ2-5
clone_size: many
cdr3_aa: CASRSPGPQETQYF
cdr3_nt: TGTGCCAGCAGATCTCCGGGACCCCAAGAGACCCAGTACTTC

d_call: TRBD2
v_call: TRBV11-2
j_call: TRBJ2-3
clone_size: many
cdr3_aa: CASSADGRVGQYF
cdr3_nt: TGTGCCAGCAGCGCGGACGGGAGGGTGGGGCAGTATTTT

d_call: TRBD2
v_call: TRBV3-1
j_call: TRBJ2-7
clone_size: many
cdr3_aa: CASSQPLVTSGSDEQYF
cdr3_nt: TGTGCCAGCAGCCAACCTCTCGTGACTAGCGGGAGTGACGAGCAGTACTTC

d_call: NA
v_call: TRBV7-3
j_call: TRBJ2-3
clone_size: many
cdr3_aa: CASTRDRILGASTGLSSDTQYF
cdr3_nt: TGTGCCAGCACCCGAGACAGGATTTTAGGCGCTTCTACGGGACTCTCGTCAGATACGCAGTATTTT

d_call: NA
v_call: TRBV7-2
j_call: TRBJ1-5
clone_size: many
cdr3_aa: CASSLAGGVGQPQHF
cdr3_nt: TGTGCCAGCAGCTTAGCCGGAGGGGTAGGCCAGCCCCAGCATTTT